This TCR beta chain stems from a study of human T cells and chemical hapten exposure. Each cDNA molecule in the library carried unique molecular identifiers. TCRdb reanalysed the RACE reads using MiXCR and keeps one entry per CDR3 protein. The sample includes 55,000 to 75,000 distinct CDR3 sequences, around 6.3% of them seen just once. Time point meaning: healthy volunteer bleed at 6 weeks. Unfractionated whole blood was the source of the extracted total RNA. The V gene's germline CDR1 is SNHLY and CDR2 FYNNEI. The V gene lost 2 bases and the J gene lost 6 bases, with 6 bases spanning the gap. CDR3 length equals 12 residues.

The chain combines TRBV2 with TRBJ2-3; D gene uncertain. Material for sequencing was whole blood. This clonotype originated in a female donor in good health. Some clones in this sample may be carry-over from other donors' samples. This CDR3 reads CASSERRDTQYF. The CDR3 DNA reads TGTGCCAGCAGTGAAAGAAGGGATACGCAGTATTTT.